This T cell receptor beta chain emerged from a study of blood T cells in healthy people across ages. Then a second PCR, running roughly 7 to 11 cycles, was carried out with a sample-barcoded 5' primer and a J-beta primer mix. TCRdb re-analysed the 5' RACE reads in MiXCR, keeping a single row per CDR3 protein. The sample lists around 940,000 distinct CDR3 sequences; just over 50% were seen once. Germline V gene lookup returns CDR1 MNHEY and CDR2 SVGEGT. The CDR3 spans 13 residues. V shed 7 bases and J 12 bases; nucleotides not matched to a gene: 12. The TCR comes from an older woman in good health. The sequenced sample consisted of blood. This chain links TRBV6-2 or TRBV6-3 with TRBJ2-1; TRBD2 matches at 7 bases. The DNA of the CDR3 is TGTGCCAGCAATACTCAGGGACTACGGGCGCAGTTCTTC. The encoded protein is CASNTQGLRAQFF.